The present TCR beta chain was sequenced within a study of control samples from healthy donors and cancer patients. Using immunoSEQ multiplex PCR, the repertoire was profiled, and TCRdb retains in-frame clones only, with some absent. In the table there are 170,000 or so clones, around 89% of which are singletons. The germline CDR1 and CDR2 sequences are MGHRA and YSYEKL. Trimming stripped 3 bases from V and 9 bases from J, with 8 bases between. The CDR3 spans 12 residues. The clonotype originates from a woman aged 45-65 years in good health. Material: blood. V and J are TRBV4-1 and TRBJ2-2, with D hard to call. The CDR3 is CASSQGSRELFF. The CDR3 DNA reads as TGCGCCAGCAGCCAGGGCAGCCGGGAGCTGTTTTTT.